These 23 T cell receptor beta chains share one sample of origin, sequenced in a study of T cells in localized non-small cell lung cancer. Profiling relied on immunoSEQ multiplex PCR, and the TCRdb table lists in-frame clones only, not all of them. Among approximately 35,000 clones, around 90% were seen once, and the ten largest hold around 5.9%. The sequences come from PBMCs, collected before any cancer treatment. The origin of the receptors is a man aged 40 to 70 with stage II lung adenocarcinoma.

The J gene is TRBJ2-7, the V gene TRBV5-6; possibly TRBD2 for D (5 bases). Germline V lookup: CDR1 SGHDT, CDR2 YYEEEE. V lost 1 base and J 7 bases, leaving 15 bases between the germline ends. This CDR3 contains 14 residues. As DNA, the CDR3 is TGTGCCAGCAGCTTGTTACCGGCACGGGGAGAGCAGTACTTC. Translated, it gives CASSLLPARGEQYF.

V and J are TRBV10-3 and TRBJ2-1; D perhaps matches TRBD2 (6 bases). The CDR3 extends over 14 amino acids. The V end was cut by 10 bases, the J end by 7 bases, with 20 bases between. Germline V CDR1 and CDR2: ENHRY, SYGVKD. The CDR3 sequence: CATGRGGPGNEQFF. CDR3 coding DNA: TGTGCCACGGGGCGGGGCGGGCCGGGAAATGAGCAGTTCTTC.

The CDR3, as DNA: TGTGCCAGCGCAAACGGACACACCGGGGAGCTGTTTTTT. This codes for CASANGHTGELFF. The chain links TRBV2 to TRBJ2-2; the D is unclear. Germline V gene sequence: CDR1 SNHLY, CDR2 FYNNEI. The CDR3 contains 13 residues. Trimming removed 8 bases at V and 3 bases at J, with 10 bases between.

This chain connects TRBV25-1 to TRBJ2-1; TRBD1 agrees at 8 bases. The germline V gene encodes CDR1 MGHDK and CDR2 SYGVNS. V gave up 8 bases and J gave up 7 bases; unmatched junction bases: 10. This CDR3 has 14 residues. This CDR3 reads CASGYRTGKNEQFF. CDR3 bases: TGTGCCAGCGGATATCGGACAGGGAAAAATGAGCAGTTCTTC.

This sequence joins TRBV19 and TRBJ1-3; no firm D call. The V gene's germline CDR1 is LNHDA and CDR2 SQIVND (reference sequence). V was clipped by 7 bases and J by 0 bases, with 13 bases between them. The CDR3 length is 15 residues. CDR3 in DNA: TGTGCCAGTACCCTAGGACTGATCTCTGGAAACACCATATATTTT. This translates into CASTLGLISGNTIYF.

The V gene is TRBV7-2, the J gene TRBJ2-7; 8 positions match TRBD2. The CDR3 spans 15 residues. CDR1 and CDR2 (germline): SGHTA, FQGNSA. V lost 1 base to trimming and J lost 0 bases; unmatched junction nucleotides: 2. DNA for the CDR3: TGTGCCAGCAGCTTAGAAAGCGGGGGCTCCTACGAGCAGTACTTC. Translated, it gives CASSLESGGSYEQYF. Variable domain in full (rest from reference TRBV7-2 and TRBJ2-7): GAGVSQSPSNKVTEKGKDVELRCDPISGHTALYWYRQSLGQGLEFLIYFQGNSAPDKSGLPSDRFSAERTGGSVSTLTIQRTQQEDSAVYLCASSLESGGSYEQYFGPGTRLTVT.

The chain's CDR3 is CASSLQGAGQPQHF. The CDR3 nucleotides are TGTGCCAGCAGCCTACAGGGGGCAGGTCAGCCCCAGCATTTT. The chain uses TRBV7-8 and TRBJ1-5; 9 nucleotides match TRBD1. J gave up 6 bases and V 5 bases, and 5 bases lay outside the gene matches. The CDR3 has 14 amino acids. Germline-derived CDR1 and CDR2 are SGHVS and FQNEAQ.

V usage is TRBV11-3 and J usage is TRBJ2-5; 14 nucleotides agree with TRBD2. CDR1 and CDR2 from the germline V gene are SGHNT and YENEEA. Trimming cost V 5 bases and J 5 bases; bases outside gene matches: 13. This CDR3 region has 18 residues. The CDR3 loop reads CASSHAPTSGRAGETQYF. The CDR3 DNA reads as TGTGCCAGCAGCCACGCTCCGACTAGCGGGAGGGCCGGTGAGACCCAGTACTTC.

The chain employs TRBV5-1 and TRBJ2-1; D unresolved. V was pared by 0 bases and J by 10 bases, with 8 bases between. The CDR3 spans 12 residues. CDR1 is SGHRS and CDR2 is YFSETQ in the germline V gene. CDR3 region: CASSLDGYEQFF. CDR3 bases: TGCGCCAGCAGCTTGGATGGCTACGAGCAGTTCTTC.

The chain couples TRBV9 to TRBJ2-3; a weak D match, TRBD2 (5 bases). CDR3 length: 14 residues. From germline, CDR1 is SGDLS and CDR2 YYNGEE. V lost 0 bases and J 5 bases, leaving 10 bases between the germline ends. Here the CDR3 DNA reads TGTGCCAGCAGCGTAGCTAGGGCGGGAGATACGCAGTATTTT. Amino acid sequence: CASSVARAGDTQYF.

V and J are TRBV19 and TRBJ2-1, with 7 bases lining up with TRBD1. CDR3 length equals 14 residues. Germline V lookup: CDR1 LNHDA, CDR2 SQIVND (reference sequence). V gave up 1 base and J gave up 6 bases; unmatched junction bases: 3. CDR3 loop: CASSIVPGGNEQFF. The CDR3 bases are TGTGCCAGTAGTATAGTGCCAGGGGGCAATGAGCAGTTCTTC. Using reference TRBV19 and TRBJ2-1 for the parts outside the CDR3, the full variable domain is DGGITQSPKYLFRKEGQNVTLSCEQNLNHDAMYWYRQDPGQGLRLIYYSQIVNDFQKGDIAEGYSVSREKKESFPLTVTSAQKNPTAFYLCASSIVPGGNEQFFGPGTRLTVL.

The chain links TRBV18 to TRBJ1-1; no clear D gene. The CDR3 length is 14 residues. CDR1 and CDR2 from the germline V gene are KGHSH and LQKENI. Trimming shortened V by 0 bases and J by 6 bases, and 11 bases separated the two germline ends. For the CDR3, the DNA is TGTGCCAGCTCACCACCGGGCGGCGGGTCTGAAGCTTTCTTT. It yields the protein CASSPPGGGSEAFF.

This clone is deemed medium-sized (0.01 to 0.1%). The gene calls are TRBV19 and TRBJ1-1; D possibly corresponds to TRBD1 (6 bases). Trimming left V 7 bases short and J 5 bases short, with 14 bases between. Germline V gene data show CDR1 as LNHDA and CDR2 as SQIVND (reference sequence). CDR3 length: 13 amino acids. The CDR3 loop reads CASNQGSATEAFF. The CDR3 nucleotides read TGTGCCAGTAACCAGGGGTCCGCGACTGAAGCTTTCTTT. The whole variable domain, remainder taken from reference TRBV19 and TRBJ1-1, is DGGITQSPKYLFRKEGQNVTLSCEQNLNHDAMYWYRQDPGQGLRLIYYSQIVNDFQKGDIAEGYSVSREKKESFPLTVTSAQKNPTAFYLCASNQGSATEAFFGQGTRLTVV.

This clone was counted a single time. The gene calls are TRBV10-1 and TRBJ2-7, with D possibly TRBD2 on 7 matching bases. The CDR3 covers 12 residues. CDR1 is WNHNN, CDR2 SYGVQD, per germline (reference sequence). The CDR3: CGPRGGAYEQYF. The CDR3 DNA sequence: TGCGGCCCTAGGGGGGGAGCCTACGAGCAGTACTTC.

V usage is TRBV19 and J usage is TRBJ2-3; a possible D gene is TRBD2 (6 bases). V shed 7 bases and J shed 2 bases, with 13 bases lying between them. The CDR3 runs to 14 residues. The germline gives CDR1 LNHDA, CDR2 SQIVND (reference sequence). The CDR3 reads CASTRAGPTDTQYF. In DNA, the CDR3 is TGTGCCAGTACGCGGGCGGGGCCCACAGATACGCAGTATTTT.

This sequence joins TRBV7-9 and TRBJ1-2, with 7 positions matching TRBD1. Germline assignment: CDR1 SEHNR and CDR2 FQNEAQ (reference sequence). With 5 bases clipped from V and 3 bases from J, the junction kept 3 bases outside the gene matches. The CDR3 is 13 residues long. CDR3: CASSLTGDYGYTF. CDR3 bases: TGTGCCAGCAGCCTAACAGGGGACTATGGCTACACCTTC.

This clone was observed once. The CDR3 coding sequence is TGTGCCAGCCGTATAGGGGACAGCGAAGCTTTCTTT. It yields the protein CASRIGDSEAFF. The V call is TRBV7-9, the J call TRBJ1-1; 7 bases agree with TRBD1. With 8 bases clipped from V and 8 bases from J, the junction kept 8 bases outside the gene matches. Per the germline V gene, CDR1 is SEHNR and CDR2 is FQNEAQ (reference sequence). CDR3 length: 12 residues.

This chain uses TRBV19 with TRBJ2-3; TRBD2 aligns across 10 bases. Germline assignment: CDR1 LNHDA and CDR2 SQIVND (reference sequence). CDR3 size: 16 residues. V lost 7 bases to trimming and J lost 0 bases; unmatched junction nucleotides: 7. CDR3 protein: CASTHRLAGSTDTQYF. The DNA for the CDR3 is TGTGCCAGTACGCATCGACTAGCGGGCAGCACAGATACGCAGTATTTT.

The V and J genes are TRBV18 and TRBJ2-1; 8 positions match TRBD1. Germline assignment: CDR1 KGHSH and CDR2 LQKENI. CDR3 length: 16 residues. Losses at the gene ends were 4 bases for V and 2 bases for J; bases not matched to a gene: 7. CDR3 region: CASSHRDRITYNEQFF. The DNA of the CDR3 is TGTGCCAGCTCACACCGGGACAGGATCACCTACAATGAGCAGTTCTTC.

V usage is TRBV6-6 and J usage is TRBJ1-1; 7 nucleotides line up with TRBD1. V shed 5 bases, J shed 11 bases, and the junction held 11 bases outside the gene matches. CDR3 size: 13 residues. The germline gives CDR1 MNHNY, CDR2 SVGAGI (reference sequence). The CDR3 DNA follows: TGTGCCAGCAGTCCGGGGGACAGCCCAAGGGCTTTCTTT. Translated: CASSPGDSPRAFF.

This chain joins TRBV11-2 and TRBJ2-1, with TRBD2 identical over 9 bases. The V gene's germline CDR1 is SGHAT and CDR2 FQNNGV. V gave up 5 bases and J gave up 0 bases; unmatched junction bases: 5. CDR3 length: 16 residues. This chain's CDR3 is CASSTISGSSYNEQFF. As DNA, the CDR3 is TGTGCCAGCAGCACGATTAGCGGGAGCTCCTACAATGAGCAGTTCTTC.

This chain joins TRBV7-8 and TRBJ2-5, with TRBD2 identical over 15 bases. The CDR3 runs 20 residues. V lost 1 base, J lost 4 bases, and 13 bases stayed unmatched. The germline V gene has CDR1 SGHVS and CDR2 FQNEAQ. For the CDR3, the DNA is TGTGCCAGCAGCTTAGGCCTTAGGGGACTAGCGGGAGGATGGATAGAGACCCAGTACTTC. As protein: CASSLGLRGLAGGWIETQYF.

The CDR3 spells CASSLRESGEQYF. CDR3 in DNA: TGTGCCAGCAGCTTGAGAGAGTCGGGGGAGCAGTACTTC. V and J are TRBV5-4 and TRBJ2-7; perhaps TRBD2 as D (5 bases). Germline loops: CDR1 SGHNT, CDR2 YYREEE (reference sequence). V was trimmed by 1 base and J by 7 bases, leaving 12 bases between them. The CDR3 extends over 13 amino acids.